This T cell receptor beta chain was found in a study of cytomegalovirus exposure and HLA in healthy donors. 13 Jbeta primers and 60 Vbeta primers were used for the PCR. TCRdb's copy holds only in-frame clones and misses some; the assay was immunoSEQ multiplex PCR. Of more than 100,000 clones listed, approximately 77% are singletons. Germline V lookup: CDR1 MRHNA, CDR2 SNTAGT. The germline V and J ends were trimmed by 1 base and 4 bases, with 11 bases remaining between them. The CDR3 has 16 residues. Material: PBMCs. This chain connects TRBV6-4 to TRBJ2-6; possibly TRBD2 for D (5 bases). The clonotype comes from a woman aged 55-69 years in good health and CMV-seronegative. CDR3 loop: CASSDLGSNGANVLTF. In DNA form, the CDR3 reads TGTGCCAGCAGTGACTTAGGGAGTAACGGGGCCAACGTCCTGACTTTC.